This record concerns one T cell receptor beta chain sequence. TCRdb's copy holds only in-frame clones and misses some; the assay was immunoSEQ multiplex PCR. The top ten hold roughly 1.7% of the sample, which has about 100,000 clones, 86% seen once. The record originates from a study of blood T cell repertoires in COVID-19. This CDR3 has 15 residues. Germline V lookup: CDR1 SGHRS, CDR2 YFSETQ. The ends were cut back, 0 bases at V and 4 bases at J, with 10 bases in the middle. Sequencing was performed on peripheral blood. The chain couples TRBV5-1 to TRBJ2-2; unclear D gene. This receptor was identified in a man older than 75 with acute or convalescent COVID-19. CDR3 loop: CASSLEAPGTGELFF. The CDR3 coding sequence is TGCGCCAGCAGCTTGGAGGCTCCGGGCACCGGGGAGCTGTTTTTT.